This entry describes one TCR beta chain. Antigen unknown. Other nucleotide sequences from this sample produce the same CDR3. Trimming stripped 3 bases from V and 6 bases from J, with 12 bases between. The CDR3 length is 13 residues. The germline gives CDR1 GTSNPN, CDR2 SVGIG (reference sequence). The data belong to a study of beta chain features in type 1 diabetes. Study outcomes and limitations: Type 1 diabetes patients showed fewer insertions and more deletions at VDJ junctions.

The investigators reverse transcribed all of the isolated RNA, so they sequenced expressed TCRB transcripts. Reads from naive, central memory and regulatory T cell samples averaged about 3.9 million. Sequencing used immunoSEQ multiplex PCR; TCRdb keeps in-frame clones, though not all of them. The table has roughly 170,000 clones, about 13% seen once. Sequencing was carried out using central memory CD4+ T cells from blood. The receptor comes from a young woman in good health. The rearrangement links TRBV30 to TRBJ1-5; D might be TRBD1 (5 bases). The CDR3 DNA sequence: TGTGCCTGGAGCCCAAGGGGCGGTCAGCCCCAGCATTTT. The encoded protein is CAWSPRGGQPQHF.